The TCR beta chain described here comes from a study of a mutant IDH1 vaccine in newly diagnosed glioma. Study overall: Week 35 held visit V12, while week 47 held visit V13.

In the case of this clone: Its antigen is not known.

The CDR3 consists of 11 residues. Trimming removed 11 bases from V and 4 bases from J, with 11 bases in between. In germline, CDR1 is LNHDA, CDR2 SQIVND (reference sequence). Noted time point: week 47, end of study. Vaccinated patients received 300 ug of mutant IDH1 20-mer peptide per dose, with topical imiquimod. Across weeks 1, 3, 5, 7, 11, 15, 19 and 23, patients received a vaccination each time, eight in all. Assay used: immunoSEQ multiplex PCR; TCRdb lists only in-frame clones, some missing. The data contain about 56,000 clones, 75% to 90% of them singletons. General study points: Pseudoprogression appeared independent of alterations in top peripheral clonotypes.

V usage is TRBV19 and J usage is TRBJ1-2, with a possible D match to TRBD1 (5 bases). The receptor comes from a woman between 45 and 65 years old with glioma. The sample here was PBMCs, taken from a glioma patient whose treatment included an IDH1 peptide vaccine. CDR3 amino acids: CAFSGGYGYTF. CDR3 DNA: TGTGCCTTCAGCGGGGGCTATGGCTACACCTTC.